These 3 T cell receptor beta chains share one sample of origin, sequenced in a study of blood T cell repertoires in COVID-19. Clones were read by immunoSEQ multiplex PCR, and TCRdb kept only the in-frame ones, dropping some. Here the sample spans about 240,000 clones, roughly nine tenths being singletons. Input material: peripheral blood. The receptors derive from a man between 60 and 75 years old with acute or convalescent COVID-19.

The chain joins TRBV5-1 to TRBJ1-2, with a tentative D call TRBD1 (6 bases). V shed 4 bases and J shed 8 bases, with 21 bases lying between them. Germline lookup yields CDR1 SGHRS and CDR2 YFSETQ. The CDR3 consists of 15 residues. Here the CDR3 reads CASSPETGALIGYTF. DNA of the CDR3: TGCGCCAGCAGCCCCGAGACAGGTGCCCTCATCGGCTACACCTTC.

This clone was seen only once. The chain links TRBV3-1 (or the pseudogene TRBV3-2) to TRBJ2-1; the match to TRBD2 covers 11 bases. The CDR3 covers 14 residues. The V segment lost 3 bases and the J segment 10 bases; nucleotides outside the gene matches: 5. CDR1 is LGHDT, CDR2 YNNKEL, per germline (reference sequence). CDR3 sequence (DNA): TGTGCCAGCAGCCAGGGGACTAGCGGAGGGGAGCAGTTCTTC. Translation: CASSQGTSGGEQFF.

The chain combines TRBV3-1 (or the pseudogene TRBV3-2) with TRBJ2-4; 7 bases fit TRBD2. Germline V gene lookup returns CDR1 LGHDT and CDR2 YNNKEL (reference sequence). This CDR3 is 16 amino acids long. V lost 5 bases to trimming and J lost 8 bases; unmatched junction nucleotides: 15. The CDR3 protein is CASSSRGGRAVDIQYF. The DNA for the CDR3 is TGTGCCAGCAGCTCCCGGGGAGGGAGGGCCGTGGACATTCAGTACTTC.